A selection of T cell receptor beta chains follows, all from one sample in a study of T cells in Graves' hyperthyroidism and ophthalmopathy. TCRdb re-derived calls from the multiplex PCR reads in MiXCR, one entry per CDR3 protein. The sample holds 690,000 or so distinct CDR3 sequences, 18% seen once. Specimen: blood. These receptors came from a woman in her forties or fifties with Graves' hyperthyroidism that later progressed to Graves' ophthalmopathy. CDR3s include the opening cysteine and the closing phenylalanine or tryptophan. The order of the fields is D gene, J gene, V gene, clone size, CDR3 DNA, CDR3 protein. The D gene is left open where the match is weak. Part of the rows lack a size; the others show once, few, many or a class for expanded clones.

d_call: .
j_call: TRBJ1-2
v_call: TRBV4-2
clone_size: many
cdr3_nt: TGTGCCAGCAGCCACAGTAAGGGAGCGGGAGGCTACACCTTC
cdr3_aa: CASSHSKGAGGYTF

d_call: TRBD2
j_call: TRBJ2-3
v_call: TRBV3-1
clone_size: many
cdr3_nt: TGTGCCAGCAGCCAAGATCTAGCGGGGACCCTCACAGATACGCAGTATTTT
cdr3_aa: CASSQDLAGTLTDTQYF

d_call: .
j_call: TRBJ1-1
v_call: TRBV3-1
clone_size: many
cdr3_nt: TGTGCCAGCAGCCAAGAATACTTAAGGGCCGGGAGTGGAGCTTTCTTT
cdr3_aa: CASSQEYLRAGSGAFF

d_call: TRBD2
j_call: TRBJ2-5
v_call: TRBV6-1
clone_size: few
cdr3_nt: TGTGCCAGCAGTCGGGCCAGCGGGGGGGTGACCCAGTACTTC
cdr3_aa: CASSRASGGVTQYF

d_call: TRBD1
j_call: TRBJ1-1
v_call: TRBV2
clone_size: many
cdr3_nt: TGTGCCAGCAGCATGGCCCTCGGACAGGGCGAGCGGGGGGACACTGAAGCTTTCTTT
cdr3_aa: CASSMALGQGERGDTEAFF

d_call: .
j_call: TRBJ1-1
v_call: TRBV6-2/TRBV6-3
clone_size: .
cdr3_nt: TGTGCCAGCAGTTACTCCGGACGAGGAGGGAACACTGAAGCTTTCTTT
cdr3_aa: CASSYSGRGGNTEAFF

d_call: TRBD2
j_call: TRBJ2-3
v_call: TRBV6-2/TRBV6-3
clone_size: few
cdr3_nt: TGTGCCAGCGGCCGGTCTAGCGGGGGTAATACGCAGTATTTT
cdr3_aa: CASGRSSGGNTQYF

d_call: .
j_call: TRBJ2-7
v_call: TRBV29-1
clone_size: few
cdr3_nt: TGCAGCGTTGAGGACGTGGCCTACGAGCAGTACTTC
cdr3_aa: CSVEDVAYEQYF

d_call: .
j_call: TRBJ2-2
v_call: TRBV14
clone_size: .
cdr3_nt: TGTGCCAGCAGCCAAGTTTCCGGGGAGCTGTTTTTT
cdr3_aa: CASSQVSGELFF

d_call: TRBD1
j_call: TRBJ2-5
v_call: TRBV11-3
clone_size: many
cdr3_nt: TGTGCCAGCAGCGAAGGACAGGGCCAAGAGACCCAGTACTTC
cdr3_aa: CASSEGQGQETQYF

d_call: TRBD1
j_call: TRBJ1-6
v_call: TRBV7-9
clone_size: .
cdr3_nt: TGTGCCAGCAGCGACCCGACAGGGATCGATTCACCCCTCCACTTT
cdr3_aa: CASSDPTGIDSPLHF

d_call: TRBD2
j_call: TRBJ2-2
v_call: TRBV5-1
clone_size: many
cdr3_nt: TGCGCCAGCAGCTTGTGGGGGACTAGCGGGCAGACCGCGAACACCGGGGAGCTGTTTTTT
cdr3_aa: CASSLWGTSGQTANTGELFF

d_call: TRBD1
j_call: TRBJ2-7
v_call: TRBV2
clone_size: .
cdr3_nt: TGTGCCAGCACGACAGGGGGCGTGAGTACCTACGAGCAGTACTTC
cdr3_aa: CASTTGGVSTYEQYF

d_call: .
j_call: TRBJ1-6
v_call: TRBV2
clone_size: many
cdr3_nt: TGTGCCAGCAGTGTCTCTCCGGGGGACGGGAATTCACCCCTCCACTTT
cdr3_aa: CASSVSPGDGNSPLHF

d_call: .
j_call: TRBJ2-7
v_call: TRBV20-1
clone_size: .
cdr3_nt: TGCAGTGCTAGGGGAGAAGGCTACGAGCAGTACTTC
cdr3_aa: CSARGEGYEQYF

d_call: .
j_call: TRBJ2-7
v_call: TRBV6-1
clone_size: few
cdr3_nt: TGTGCCAGCAGTTACCAAGGGACCGGTTACGAGCAGTACTTC
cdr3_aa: CASSYQGTGYEQYF

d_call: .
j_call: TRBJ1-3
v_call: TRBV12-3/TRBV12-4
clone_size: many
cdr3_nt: TGTGCCAGCACCCCCGGGGGGCTCTCTGGAAACACCATATATTTT
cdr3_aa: CASTPGGLSGNTIYF

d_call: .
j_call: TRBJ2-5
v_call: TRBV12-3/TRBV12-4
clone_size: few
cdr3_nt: TGTGCCAGCAGTGGGACGTTGAGGGAGACCCAGTACTTC
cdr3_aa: CASSGTLRETQYF

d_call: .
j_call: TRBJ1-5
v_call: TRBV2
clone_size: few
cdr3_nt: TGTGCCAGCAGTGAATTTAACAGCTATAGCAATCAGCCCCAGCATTTT
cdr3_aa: CASSEFNSYSNQPQHF

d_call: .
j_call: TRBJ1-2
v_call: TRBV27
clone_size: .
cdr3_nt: TGTGCCAGCAGTCTAGCCCCCTTAGGGAACTATGGCTACACCTTC
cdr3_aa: CASSLAPLGNYGYTF

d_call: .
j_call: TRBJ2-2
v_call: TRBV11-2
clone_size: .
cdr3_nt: TGTGCCAGCAGCTTACTCCTGACCACGAACACCGGGGAGCTGTTTTTT
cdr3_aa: CASSLLLTTNTGELFF

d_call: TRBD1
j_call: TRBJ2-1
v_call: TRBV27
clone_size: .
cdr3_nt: TGTGCCAGCAGTGCTCACAGGGGGCGAGGCTATGAGCAGTTCTTC
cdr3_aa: CASSAHRGRGYEQFF

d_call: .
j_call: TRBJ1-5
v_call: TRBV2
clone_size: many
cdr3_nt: TGTGCCAGCAGTGGTAAAAAGGGCGTCAGGAATCAGCCCCAGCATTTT
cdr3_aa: CASSGKKGVRNQPQHF

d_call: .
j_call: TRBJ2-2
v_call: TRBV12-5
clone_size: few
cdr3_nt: TGTGCTAGTGGTTTGGTAGTAGCAGGGGTCACCGGGGAGCTGTTTTTT
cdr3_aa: CASGLVVAGVTGELFF

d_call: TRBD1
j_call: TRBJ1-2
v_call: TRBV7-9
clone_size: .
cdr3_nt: TGTGCCAGCAGCCCCGGGACAGGGGGTGAGCCCTACACCTTC
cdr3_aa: CASSPGTGGEPYTF

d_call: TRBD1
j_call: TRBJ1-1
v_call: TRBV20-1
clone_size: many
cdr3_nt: TGCAGTGCTAGAGCTCAGGGGGACGGTGAAGCTTTCTTT
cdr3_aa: CSARAQGDGEAFF

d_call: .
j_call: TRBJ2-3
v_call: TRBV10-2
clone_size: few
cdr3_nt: TGCGCCAGCCGGTATAGCACAGATACGCAGTATTTT
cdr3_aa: CASRYSTDTQYF

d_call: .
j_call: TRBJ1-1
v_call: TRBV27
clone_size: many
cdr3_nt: TGTGCCAGCAGTGATGGGACTGCGAACACTGAAGCTTTCTTT
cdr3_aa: CASSDGTANTEAFF

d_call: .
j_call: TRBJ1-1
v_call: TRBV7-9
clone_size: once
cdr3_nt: TGTGCCAGCAGTGAATTAGGGGGCACTGAAGCTTTCTTT
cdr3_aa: CASSELGGTEAFF

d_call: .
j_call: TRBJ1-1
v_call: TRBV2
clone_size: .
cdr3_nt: TGTGCCAGCAGTGTGCGACAGCCTGAAGCTTTCTTT
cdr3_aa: CASSVRQPEAFF

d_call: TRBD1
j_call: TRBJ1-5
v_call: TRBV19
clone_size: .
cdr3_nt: TGTGCCAGTAAGCGGGGACGGGACAGGGCCATCCCCCAGCATTTT
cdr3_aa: CASKRGRDRAIPQHF

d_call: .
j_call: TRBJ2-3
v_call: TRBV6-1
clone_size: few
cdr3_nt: TGTGCCAGCAGCTACGAACGACCGGGAGATACGCAGTATTTT
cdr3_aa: CASSYERPGDTQYF

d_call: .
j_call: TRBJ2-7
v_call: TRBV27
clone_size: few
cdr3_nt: TGTGCCAGCAGTCCCCCGGGACTGAGTTACGAGCAGTACTTC
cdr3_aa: CASSPPGLSYEQYF

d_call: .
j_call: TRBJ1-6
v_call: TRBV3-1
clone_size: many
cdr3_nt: TGTGCCAGCAGCCAAGATCGGACAAGAAGTAATTCACCCCTCCACTTT
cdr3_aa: CASSQDRTRSNSPLHF

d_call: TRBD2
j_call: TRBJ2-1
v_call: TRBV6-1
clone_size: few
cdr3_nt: TGTGCCAGCAGTTTCCTCGACCCGCGGGGGGGTTACAATGAGCAGTTCTTC
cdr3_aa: CASSFLDPRGGYNEQFF

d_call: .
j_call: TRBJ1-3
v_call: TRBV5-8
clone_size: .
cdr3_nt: TGTGCCAGCAGCGCCCCGGTGGGGGGCAGGGACACCATATATTTT
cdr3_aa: CASSAPVGGRDTIYF

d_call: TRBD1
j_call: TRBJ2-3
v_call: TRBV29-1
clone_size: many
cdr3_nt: TGCAGCGTTGGAAGGGGGGACAGGGCTACAGATACGCAGTATTTT
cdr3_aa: CSVGRGDRATDTQYF

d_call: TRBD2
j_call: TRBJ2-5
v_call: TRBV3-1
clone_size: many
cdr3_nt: TGTGCCAGCAGCCAAACACCGGGACTAGCGACAGAGACCCAGTACTTC
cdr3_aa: CASSQTPGLATETQYF

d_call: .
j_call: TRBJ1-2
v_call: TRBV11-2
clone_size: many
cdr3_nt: TGTGCCTGCAGGGAGGGGAAAGAGGGTGGCTACACCTTC
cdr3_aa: CACREGKEGGYTF

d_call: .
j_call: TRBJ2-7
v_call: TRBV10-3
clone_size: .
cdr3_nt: TGTGCCATCAGTGTCCAGGAGGGAGGCGAGCAGTACTTC
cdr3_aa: CAISVQEGGEQYF

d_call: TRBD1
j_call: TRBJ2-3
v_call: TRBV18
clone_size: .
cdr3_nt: TGTGCCAGCTCACCACGGACAGGGGGCGCAGATACGCAGTATTTT
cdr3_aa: CASSPRTGGADTQYF

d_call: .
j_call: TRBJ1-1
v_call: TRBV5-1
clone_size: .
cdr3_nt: TGCGCCAGCAGCTGGGAATCAACGACAGGAGACACTGAAGCTCTCTTT
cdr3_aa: CASSWESTTGDTEALF

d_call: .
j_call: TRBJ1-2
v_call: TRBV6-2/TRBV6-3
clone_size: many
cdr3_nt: TGTGCCAGCAGTTACTCAGGCTGGAACTATGGCTACACCTTC
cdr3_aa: CASSYSGWNYGYTF

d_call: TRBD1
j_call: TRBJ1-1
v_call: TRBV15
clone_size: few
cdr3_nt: TGTGCCACCAGCAGGGACCGGGACAGGAACACTGAAGCTTTCTTT
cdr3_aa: CATSRDRDRNTEAFF

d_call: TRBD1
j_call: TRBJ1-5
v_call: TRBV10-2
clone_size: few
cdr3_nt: TGCGCCAGCCACAGGGGGGGCAATCAGCCCCAGCATTTT
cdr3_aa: CASHRGGNQPQHF

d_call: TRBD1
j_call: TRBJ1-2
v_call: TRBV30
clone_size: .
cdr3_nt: TGTGCCGGGGGACAGGAGTTTAGCTACACCTTC
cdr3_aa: CAGGQEFSYTF

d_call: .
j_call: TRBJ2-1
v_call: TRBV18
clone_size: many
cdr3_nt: TGTGCCAGCTCTTCCGACTTTTCTTCCTACAATGAGCAGTTCTTC
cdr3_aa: CASSSDFSSYNEQFF

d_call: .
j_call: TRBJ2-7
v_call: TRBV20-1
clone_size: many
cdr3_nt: TGCAGTGCTCGCAGGGTTTCGTACGAGCAGTACTTC
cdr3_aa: CSARRVSYEQYF

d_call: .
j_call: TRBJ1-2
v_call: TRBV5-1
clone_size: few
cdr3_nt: TGCGCCAGCATGGGTGGCACCAACTATGGCTACACCTTC
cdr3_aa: CASMGGTNYGYTF

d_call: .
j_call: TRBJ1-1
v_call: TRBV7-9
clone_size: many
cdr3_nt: TGTGCCAGCAGCGAGGACAGCTGGGACTCGAACACTGAAGCTTTCTTT
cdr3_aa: CASSEDSWDSNTEAFF

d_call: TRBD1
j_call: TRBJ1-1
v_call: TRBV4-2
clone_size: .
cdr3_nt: TGTGCCAGCAGCCAAGACGAGGCAGGGGGCTACCTTGAAGCTTTCTTT
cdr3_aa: CASSQDEAGGYLEAFF

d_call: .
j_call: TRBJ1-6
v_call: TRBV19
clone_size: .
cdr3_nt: TGTGCCAGTAGTAGACGACAGGAGGGGAATCTCAGTTCACCCCTCCACTTT
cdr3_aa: CASSRRQEGNLSSPLHF

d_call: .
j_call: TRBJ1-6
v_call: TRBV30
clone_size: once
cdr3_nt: TGTGCCTGGAACGCAGGGCTGGATTCACCCCTCCACTTT
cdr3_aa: CAWNAGLDSPLHF

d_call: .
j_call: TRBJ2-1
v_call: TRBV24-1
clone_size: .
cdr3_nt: TGTGCCACCAGCGCCGACCCTCGGGGCAGAAGGGATTCCTACAATGAGCAGTTCTTC
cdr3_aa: CATSADPRGRRDSYNEQFF

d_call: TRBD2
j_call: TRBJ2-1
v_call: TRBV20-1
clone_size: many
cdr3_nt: TGCAGTGCTAGAGATCCCGGGACTAGCGTCTCCTACAATGAGCAGTTCTTC
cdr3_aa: CSARDPGTSVSYNEQFF

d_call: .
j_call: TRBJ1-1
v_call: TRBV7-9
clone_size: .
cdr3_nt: TGTGCCAGCAGCTTAGACGCAGGGGCCCGGGACACTGAAGCTTTCTTT
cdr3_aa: CASSLDAGARDTEAFF

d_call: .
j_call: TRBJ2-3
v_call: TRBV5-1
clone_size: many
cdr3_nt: TGCGCCAGCAGCTTGGAGACAGCCACAGATACGCAGTATTTT
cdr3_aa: CASSLETATDTQYF

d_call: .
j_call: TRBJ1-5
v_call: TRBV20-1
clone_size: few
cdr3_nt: TGCAGTGCTAGAGATTTATCATCCGGGCAGCCCCAGCATTTT
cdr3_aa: CSARDLSSGQPQHF

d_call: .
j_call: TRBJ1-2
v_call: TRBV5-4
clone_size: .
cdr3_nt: TGTGCCAGCAGCTTGACGGACGACTGGTATGGCTACACCTTC
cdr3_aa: CASSLTDDWYGYTF